The T cell receptor (beta chain) described here comes from a study of early T cells in non-severe SARS-CoV-2 infection. Study summary: Unsorted whole blood bulk RNA was sequenced, with unpaired chains. Overall study results and limits: VDJdb matching, biased toward anti-spike CD8 responses, missed private and CD4 specificities.

In the library, individual cDNA molecules carried attached unique molecular identifiers. TCRdb reprocessed the 5' RACE reads with MiXCR, giving one entry per CDR3 protein. This table holds tens of thousands of distinct CDR3 sequences, approximately 6% found once. Germline V gives CDR1 DFQATT, CDR2 SNEGSKA (reference sequence). The CDR3 runs to 16 residues. V was pared by 3 bases and J by 2 bases, with 7 bases of the junction left unmatched. This clonotype showed up many times. The antigen is unknown. The sequencing sample was made of whole blood. The TCR was taken from an adult who was a healthcare worker with PCR-confirmed SARS-CoV-2 infection or an uninfected control (not recorded which). The chain links TRBV20-1 to TRBJ2-3; 11 bases fit TRBD2. This CDR3 reads CSARASGRSPTDTQYF. Here the CDR3 DNA reads TGCAGTGCTAGGGCTAGCGGGAGGAGTCCCACAGATACGCAGTATTTT.